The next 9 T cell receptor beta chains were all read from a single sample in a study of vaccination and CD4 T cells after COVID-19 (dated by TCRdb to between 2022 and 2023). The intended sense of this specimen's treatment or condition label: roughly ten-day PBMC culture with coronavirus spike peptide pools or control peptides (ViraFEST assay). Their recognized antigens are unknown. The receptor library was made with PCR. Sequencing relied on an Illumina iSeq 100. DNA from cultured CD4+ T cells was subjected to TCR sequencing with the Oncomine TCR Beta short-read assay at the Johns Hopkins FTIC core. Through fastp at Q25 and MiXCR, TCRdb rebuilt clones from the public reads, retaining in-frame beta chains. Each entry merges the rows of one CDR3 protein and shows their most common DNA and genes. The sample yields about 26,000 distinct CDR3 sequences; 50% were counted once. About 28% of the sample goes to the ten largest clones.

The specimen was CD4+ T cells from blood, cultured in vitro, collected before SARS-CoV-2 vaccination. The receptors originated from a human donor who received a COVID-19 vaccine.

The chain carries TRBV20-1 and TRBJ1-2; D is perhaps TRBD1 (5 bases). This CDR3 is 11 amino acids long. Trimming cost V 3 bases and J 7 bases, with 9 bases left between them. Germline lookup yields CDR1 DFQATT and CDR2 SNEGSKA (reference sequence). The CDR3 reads CSARRRAGYTF. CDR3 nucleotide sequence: TGCAGTGCTAGGCGCAGGGCTGGCTACACCTTC.

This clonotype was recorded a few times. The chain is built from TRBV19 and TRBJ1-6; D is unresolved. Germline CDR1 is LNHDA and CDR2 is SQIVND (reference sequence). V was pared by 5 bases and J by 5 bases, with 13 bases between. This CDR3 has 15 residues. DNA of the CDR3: TGTGCCAGTAGTCTGTCGGGGAATCATAATTCACCCCTCCACTTT. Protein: CASSLSGNHNSPLHF. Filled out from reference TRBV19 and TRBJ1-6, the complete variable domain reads DGGITQSPKYLFRKEGQNVTLSCEQNLNHDAMYWYRQDPGQGLRLIYYSQIVNDFQKGDIAEGYSVSREKKESFPLTVTSAQKNPTAFYLCASSLSGNHNSPLHFGNGTRLTVT.

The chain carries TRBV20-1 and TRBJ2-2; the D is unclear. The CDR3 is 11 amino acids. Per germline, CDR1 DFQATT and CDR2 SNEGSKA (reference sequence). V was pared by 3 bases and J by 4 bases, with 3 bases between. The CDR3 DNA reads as TGCAGTGCTAGGGGCACCGGGGAGCTGTTTTTT. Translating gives CSARGTGELFF.

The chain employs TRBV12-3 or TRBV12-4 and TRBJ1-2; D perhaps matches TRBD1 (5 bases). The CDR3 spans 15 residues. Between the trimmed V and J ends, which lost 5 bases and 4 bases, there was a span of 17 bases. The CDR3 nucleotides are TGTGCCAGCAGTCTAGACAGCCGATGGCTCTATGGCTACACCTTC. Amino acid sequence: CASSLDSRWLYGYTF.

CDR3 sequence reads: CASSYRGRREAFF. CDR3 coding DNA: TGTGCCAGCAGTTACAGGGGTAGGCGCGAAGCTTTCTTT. J is TRBJ1-1 and V is TRBV2; 7 nucleotides line up with TRBD1. V lost 5 bases to trimming and J lost 8 bases; unmatched junction nucleotides: 8. This CDR3 contains 13 residues. The germline V gene encodes CDR1 SNHLY and CDR2 FYNNEI. Supplemented by reference TRBV2 and TRBJ1-1, the full variable domain reads EPEVTQTPSHQVTQMGQEVILRCVPISNHLYFYWYRQILGQKVEFLVSFYNNEISEKSEIFDDQFSVERPDGSNFTLKIRSTKLEDSAMYFCASSYRGRREAFFGQGTRLTVV.

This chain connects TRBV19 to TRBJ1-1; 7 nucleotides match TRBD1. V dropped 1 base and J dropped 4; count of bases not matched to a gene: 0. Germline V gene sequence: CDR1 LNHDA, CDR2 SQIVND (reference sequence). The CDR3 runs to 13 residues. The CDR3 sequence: CASSIAGGTEAFF. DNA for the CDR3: TGTGCCAGTAGTATAGCAGGGGGCACTGAAGCTTTCTTT.

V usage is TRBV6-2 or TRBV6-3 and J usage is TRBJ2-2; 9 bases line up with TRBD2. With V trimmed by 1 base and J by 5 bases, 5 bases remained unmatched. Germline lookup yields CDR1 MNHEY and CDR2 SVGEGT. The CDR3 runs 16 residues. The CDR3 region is CASSYLGLAWTGELFF. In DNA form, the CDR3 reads TGTGCCAGCAGTTACTTGGGACTAGCATGGACCGGGGAGCTGTTTTTT.

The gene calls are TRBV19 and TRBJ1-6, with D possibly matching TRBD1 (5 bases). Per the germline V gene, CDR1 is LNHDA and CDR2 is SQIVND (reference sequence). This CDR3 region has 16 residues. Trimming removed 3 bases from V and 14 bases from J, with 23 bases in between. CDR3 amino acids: CASSIGPGPGSGTLHF. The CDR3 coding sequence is TGTGCCAGTAGTATCGGGCCGGGGCCTGGCAGTGGAACCCTCCACTTT.

This chain's CDR3 is CASSPLSGSDEQYF. The CDR3 DNA sequence: TGTGCCAGCTCACCACTTTCGGGGAGCGACGAGCAGTACTTC. This chain uses TRBV18 with TRBJ2-7; tentatively, D is TRBD2 (5 bases). The V end lost 1 base, the J end lost 5 bases, and 12 bases lay between the germline ends. Germline V CDR1 and CDR2: KGHSH, LQKENI. CDR3 length: 14 amino acids. Complete variable domain (other parts from reference TRBV18 and TRBJ2-7): NAGVMQNPRHLVRRRGQEARLRCSPMKGHSHVYWYRQLPEEGLKFMVYLQKENIIDESGMPKERFSAEFPKEGPSILRIQQVVRGDSAAYFCASSPLSGSDEQYFGPGTRLTVT.